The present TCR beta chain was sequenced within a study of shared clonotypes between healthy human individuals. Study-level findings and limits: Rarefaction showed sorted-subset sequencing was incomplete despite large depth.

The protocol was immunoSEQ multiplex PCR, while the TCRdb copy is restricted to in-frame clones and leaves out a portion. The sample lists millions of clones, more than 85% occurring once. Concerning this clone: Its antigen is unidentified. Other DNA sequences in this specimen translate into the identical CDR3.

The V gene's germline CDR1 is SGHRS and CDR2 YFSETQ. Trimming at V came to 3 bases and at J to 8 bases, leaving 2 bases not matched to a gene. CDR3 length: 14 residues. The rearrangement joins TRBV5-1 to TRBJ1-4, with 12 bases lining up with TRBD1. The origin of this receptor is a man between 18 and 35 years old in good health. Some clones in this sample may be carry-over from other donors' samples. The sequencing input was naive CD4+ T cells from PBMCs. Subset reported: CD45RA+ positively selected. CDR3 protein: CASSSGTGGEKLFF. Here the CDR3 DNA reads TGCGCCAGCAGCTCCGGGACAGGGGGCGAAAAACTGTTTTTT.